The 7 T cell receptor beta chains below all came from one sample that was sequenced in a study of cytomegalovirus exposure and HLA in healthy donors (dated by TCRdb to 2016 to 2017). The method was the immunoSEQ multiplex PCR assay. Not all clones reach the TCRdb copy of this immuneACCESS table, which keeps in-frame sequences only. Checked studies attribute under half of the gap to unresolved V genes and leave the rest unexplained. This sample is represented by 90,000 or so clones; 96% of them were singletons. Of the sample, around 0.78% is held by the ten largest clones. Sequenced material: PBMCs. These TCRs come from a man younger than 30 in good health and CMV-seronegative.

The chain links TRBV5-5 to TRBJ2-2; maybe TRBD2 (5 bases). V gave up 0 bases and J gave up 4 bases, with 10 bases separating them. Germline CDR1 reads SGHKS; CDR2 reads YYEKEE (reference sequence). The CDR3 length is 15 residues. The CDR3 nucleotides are TGTGCCAGCAGCTTGGAGGTTGCGGGCACCGGGGAGCTGTTTTTT. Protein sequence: CASSLEVAGTGELFF. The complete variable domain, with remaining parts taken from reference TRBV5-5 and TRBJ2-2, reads DAGVTQSPTHLIKTRGQQVTLRCSPISGHKSVSWYQQVLGQGPQFIFQYYEKEERGRGNFPDRFSARQFPNYSSELNVNALLLGDSALYLCASSLEVAGTGELFFGEGSRLTVL.

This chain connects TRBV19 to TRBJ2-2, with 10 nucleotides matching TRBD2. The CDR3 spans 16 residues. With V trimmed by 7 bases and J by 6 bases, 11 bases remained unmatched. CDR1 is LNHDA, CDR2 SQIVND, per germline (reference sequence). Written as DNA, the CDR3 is TGTGCCAGTACGTCCTGGAGCGGGAGGGCATCCGGGGAGCTGTTTTTT. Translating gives CASTSWSGRASGELFF.

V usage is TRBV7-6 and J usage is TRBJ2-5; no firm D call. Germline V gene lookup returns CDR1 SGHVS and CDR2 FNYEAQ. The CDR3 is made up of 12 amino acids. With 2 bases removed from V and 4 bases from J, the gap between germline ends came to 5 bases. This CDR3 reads CASSLTRETQYF. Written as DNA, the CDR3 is TGTGCCAGCAGCTTAACTCGAGAGACCCAGTACTTC.

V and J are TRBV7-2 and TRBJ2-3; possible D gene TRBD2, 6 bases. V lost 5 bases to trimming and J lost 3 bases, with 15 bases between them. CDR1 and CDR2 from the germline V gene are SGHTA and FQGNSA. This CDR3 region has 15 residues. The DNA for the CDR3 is TGTGCCAGCAGCAACGCCGGGACTCTTACAGATACGCAGTATTTT. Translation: CASSNAGTLTDTQYF.

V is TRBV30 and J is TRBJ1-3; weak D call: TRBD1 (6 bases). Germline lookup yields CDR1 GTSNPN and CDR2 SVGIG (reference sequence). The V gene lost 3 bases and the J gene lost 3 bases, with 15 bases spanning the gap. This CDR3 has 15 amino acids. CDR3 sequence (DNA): TGTGCCTGGAGCGACCCACAGGGCAGTGGAAACACCATATATTTT. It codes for CAWSDPQGSGNTIYF. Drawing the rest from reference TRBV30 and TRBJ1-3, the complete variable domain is SQTIHQWPATLVQPVGSPLSLECTVEGTSNPNLYWYRQAAGRGLQLLFYSVGIGQISSEVPQNLSASRPQDRQFILSSKKLLLSDSGFYLCAWSDPQGSGNTIYFGEGSWLTVV.

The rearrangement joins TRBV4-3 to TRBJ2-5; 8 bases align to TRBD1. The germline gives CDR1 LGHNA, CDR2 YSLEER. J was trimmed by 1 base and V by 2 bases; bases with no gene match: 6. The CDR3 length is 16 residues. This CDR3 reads CASSQMDRASQETQYF. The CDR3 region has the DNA TGCGCCAGCAGCCAAATGGACAGGGCCTCCCAAGAGACCCAGTACTTC.

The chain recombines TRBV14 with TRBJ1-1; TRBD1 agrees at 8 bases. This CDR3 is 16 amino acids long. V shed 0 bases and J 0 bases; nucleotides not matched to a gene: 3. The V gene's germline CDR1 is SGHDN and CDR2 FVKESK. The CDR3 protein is CASSQDLGQVNTEAFF. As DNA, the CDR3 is TGTGCCAGCAGCCAAGATCTGGGACAGGTGAACACTGAAGCTTTCTTT.